Reported below is one T cell receptor (beta chain). The antigen is undetermined. It was with a sample-barcoded 5' primer and a J-beta primer mix that a second PCR of roughly 6 to 11 cycles was run. Each sample yielded at least 3 million CDR3-containing paired-end reads. From the 5' RACE reads, TCRdb called clonotypes with MiXCR, one entry per CDR3 protein. The table lists about 800,000 distinct CDR3 sequences, 55% to 70% of them singletons. This sample was included in a study of blood T cells in healthy people across ages. General observations from the study: Age showed a roughly linear inverse relationship with TCR beta diversity per million T cells.

The V end lost 1 base, the J end lost 0 bases, and 13 bases lay between the germline ends. In germline, CDR1 is SGHVS, CDR2 FQNEAQ. The CDR3 runs to 16 residues. The chain recombines TRBV7-8 with TRBJ2-7; D is unclear. Sequences were obtained from blood. The clonotype originates from a man aged 25-45 years in good health. The CDR3 coding sequence is TGTGCCAGCAGCTTAGTCCTGCGCGGTACCTCCTACGAGCAGTACTTC. It encodes CASSLVLRGTSYEQYF. The whole variable domain, remainder taken from reference TRBV7-8 and TRBJ2-7, is GAGVSQSPRYKVAKRGQDVALRCDPISGHVSLFWYQQALGQGPEFLTYFQNEAQLDKSGLPSDRFFAERPEGSVSTLKIQRTQQEDSAVYLCASSLVLRGTSYEQYFGPGTRLTVT.